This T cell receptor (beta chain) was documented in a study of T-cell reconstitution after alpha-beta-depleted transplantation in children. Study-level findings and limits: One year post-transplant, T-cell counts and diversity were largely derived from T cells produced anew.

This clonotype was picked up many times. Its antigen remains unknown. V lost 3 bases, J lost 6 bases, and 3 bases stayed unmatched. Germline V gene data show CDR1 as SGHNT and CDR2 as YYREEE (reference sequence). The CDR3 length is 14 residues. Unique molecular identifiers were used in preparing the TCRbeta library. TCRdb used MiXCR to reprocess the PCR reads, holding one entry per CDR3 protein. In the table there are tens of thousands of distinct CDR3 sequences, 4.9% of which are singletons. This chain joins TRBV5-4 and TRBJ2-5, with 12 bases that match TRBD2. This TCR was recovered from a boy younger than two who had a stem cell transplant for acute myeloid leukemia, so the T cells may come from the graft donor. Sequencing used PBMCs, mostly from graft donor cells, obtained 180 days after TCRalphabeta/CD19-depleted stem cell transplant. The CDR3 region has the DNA TGTGCCAGCAGCTCTAGCGGGGGGGCAAAGACCCAGTACTTC. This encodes CASSSSGGAKTQYF. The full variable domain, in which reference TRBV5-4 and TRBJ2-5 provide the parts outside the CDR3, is ETGVTQSPTHLIKTRGQQVTLRCSSQSGHNTVSWYQQALGQGPQFIFQYYREEENGRGNFPPRFSGLQFPNYSSELNVNALELDDSALYLCASSSSGGAKTQYFGPGTRLLVL.